This T cell receptor (beta chain) was identified during a study of cytomegalovirus exposure and HLA in healthy donors. On the study more broadly: Roughly 77 million unique TCRs from HLA-typed donors made up an early data release.

PCR used 60 Vbeta primers and 13 Jbeta primers. Some clones are missing from TCRdb's copy, which holds only in-frame ones; the method was immunoSEQ multiplex PCR. The sample comprises about 200,000 clones, approximately 83% of which are singletons, and approximately 1.4% rests with the top ten. Trimming at V came to 0 bases and at J to 6 bases, leaving 7 bases not matched to a gene. The CDR3 is 17 residues long. Germline values: CDR1 LGHNA, CDR2 YNFKEQ. Study-wide results and caveats: Cytomegalovirus-associated status was assigned to fewer than 200 TCR beta chains.

A word on this clone: Antigen unknown.

The origin of this receptor is a girl between 5 and 17 years old in good health and CMV-seronegative. Sequencing used PBMCs. The genes are TRBV4-2 and TRBJ2-1; 11 nucleotides line up with TRBD2. CDR3 DNA sequence: TGTGCCAGCAGCCAAGATGGTGATAGCGGGGGGGCCAATGAGCAGTTCTTC. Residues: CASSQDGDSGGANEQFF.